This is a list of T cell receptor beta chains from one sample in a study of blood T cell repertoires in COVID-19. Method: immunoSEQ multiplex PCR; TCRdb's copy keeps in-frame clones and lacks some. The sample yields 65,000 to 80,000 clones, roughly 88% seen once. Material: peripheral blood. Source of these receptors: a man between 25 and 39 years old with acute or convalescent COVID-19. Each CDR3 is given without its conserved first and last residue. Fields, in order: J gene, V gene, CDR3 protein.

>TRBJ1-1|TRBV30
AWREGGLNTEAF
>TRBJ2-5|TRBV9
ASSVGGGSQETQY
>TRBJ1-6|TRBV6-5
ASSYSGSSPLH
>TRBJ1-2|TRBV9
ASSVDDRGWGGYT
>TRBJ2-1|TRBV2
ASRVGIEDNEQF
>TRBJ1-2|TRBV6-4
ATVGQGAVYGYT
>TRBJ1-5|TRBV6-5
ASKFDRGRQPQH
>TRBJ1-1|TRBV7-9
ASSLVGLGQKKPNTEAF
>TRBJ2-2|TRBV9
ASSPPSGRRGTGELF
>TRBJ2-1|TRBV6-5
ASSRDTSSYNEQF
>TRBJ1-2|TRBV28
ASSSEGQIYGYT
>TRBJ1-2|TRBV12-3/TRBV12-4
ASSSQGAYGYT
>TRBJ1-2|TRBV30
AHTLANYGYT
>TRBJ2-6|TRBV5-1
ASSVMGQGASSGANVLT
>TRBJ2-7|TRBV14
ASSRAEGFEQY
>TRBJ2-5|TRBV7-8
ASSLVQGGGRETQY
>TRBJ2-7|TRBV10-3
AIGGGPNFDEQY
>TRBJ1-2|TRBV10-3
ATQGNYGYT
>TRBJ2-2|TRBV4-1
ASSQAPKLAVMATGELF
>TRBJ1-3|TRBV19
ASRTGAGNTIY
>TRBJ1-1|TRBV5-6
ASSAGQGPAF
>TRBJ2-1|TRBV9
ASSALANNEQF
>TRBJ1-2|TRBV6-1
ASSEDRWGRFVSYGYT
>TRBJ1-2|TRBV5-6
ASRGATGPHGYT
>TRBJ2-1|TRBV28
ASSLDIVEGQF
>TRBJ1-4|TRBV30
AWNGGAEKLF